Included here is one TCR beta chain sequence, with context. Authors' analysis steps: Counts of nucleated cells, estimated from reference gene primer amplification, were obtained. Profiling relied on immunoSEQ multiplex PCR, and the TCRdb table lists in-frame clones only, not all of them. That table supplies the V and J calls and clone size; D and trimming were determined from the DNA. The data hold just over 250,000 clones, with 80% to 95% observed a single time. These data come from a study of blood T cell repertoires in COVID-19. Background on the study: COVID-19 samples from acute and convalescent phases originated in the United States, Italy and Spain.

The V gene lost 6 bases and the J gene lost 5 bases, with 14 bases spanning the gap. CDR3 size: 14 residues. Per the germline V gene, CDR1 is MGHDK and CDR2 is SYGVNS. This TCR was recovered from a person aged 18 to 29 with COVID-19, enrolled during active disease. V usage is TRBV25-1 and J usage is TRBJ1-5; D is uncertain. The sample comprised peripheral blood. Written as DNA, the CDR3 is TGTGCCAGCAGCAAGGGAGGGATCCATCAGCCCCAGCATTTT. Translation: CASSKGGIHQPQHF.